Listed below are T cell receptor beta chains from one sample, sequenced in a study of T-cell reconstitution after alpha-beta-depleted transplantation in children. MiXCR was run by TCRdb on the PCR reads, yielding one entry per CDR3 protein. The sample holds 500,000 to 600,000 distinct CDR3 sequences, 32% seen once. The sample here was PBMCs from the stem cell graft donor, taken from the stem cell graft. The receptor set was obtained from a human donor who donated a stem cell graft to a child with aplastic anemia. Each CDR3 is given with its conserved first and last residue. The D gene is left open where the match is weak. Size is stated for part of the rows, as once, few or many counts, or as a class when the clone is expanded.

V gene	D gene	CDR3 length	J gene	clone size	CDR3 protein	CDR3 DNA
TRBV10-2	TRBD2	15	TRBJ2-3	-	CASGPGLDIPDTQYF	TGCGCCAGCGGACCGGGACTAGATATTCCAGATACGCAGTATTTT
TRBV11-2	-	18	TRBJ1-3	once	CASSQTGWGRGSGNTIYF	TGTGCCAGCAGCCAAACTGGCTGGGGGCGCGGGTCTGGAAACACCATATATTTT
TRBV12-3/TRBV12-4	-	17	TRBJ1-5	many	CASTTLTGAGSNQPQHF	TGTGCCAGCACCACCCTGACAGGCGCGGGGAGCAATCAGCCCCAGCATTTT
TRBV15	-	14	TRBJ1-3	-	CATNDRSSGNTIYF	TGTGCCACCAACGACAGGAGCTCTGGAAACACCATATATTTT
TRBV6-1	-	17	TRBJ2-2	-	CASSTGEKIRNTGELFF	TGTGCCAGCAGTACGGGGGAGAAAATCCGGAACACCGGGGAGCTGTTTTTT
TRBV18	-	14	TRBJ2-3	few	CASSPGGRTDTQYF	TGTGCCAGCTCACCAGGGGGGCGGACAGATACGCAGTATTTT
TRBV9	TRBD2	15	TRBJ2-2	few	CASSLTGTSSGELFF	TGTGCCAGCAGCTTAACCGGGACTAGCTCTGGGGAGCTGTTTTTT
TRBV5-1	TRBD2	19	TRBJ2-1	few	CASSLDSLGLAGVNGEQFF	TGCGCCAGCAGCTTGGACAGCTTGGGACTAGCGGGAGTTAATGGTGAGCAGTTCTTC
TRBV4-3	-	17	TRBJ2-5	few	CASSQRGDLGFQETQYF	TGCGCCAGCAGCCAACGTGGGGATCTCGGGTTTCAGGAGACCCAGTACTTC
TRBV11-2	-	13	TRBJ2-1	-	CASSPRSSNEQFF	TGTGCCAGCAGCCCGAGATCCAGCAATGAGCAGTTCTTC
TRBV6-5	TRBD2	13	TRBJ2-2	-	CASSLAGPGELFF	TGTGCCAGCAGCTTAGCGGGTCCCGGGGAGCTGTTTTTT
TRBV5-8	TRBD2	15	TRBJ2-1	-	CASTPSGRIYNEQFF	TGTGCCAGCACCCCGAGCGGGAGGATCTACAATGAGCAGTTCTTC
TRBV29-1	-	14	TRBJ2-6	-	CSVGNYSGANVLTF	TGCAGCGTTGGGAACTACTCTGGGGCCAACGTCCTGACTTTC
TRBV9	-	11	TRBJ2-1	few	CASSVANEQFF	TGTGCCAGCAGCGTAGCCAATGAGCAGTTCTTC
TRBV5-1	-	14	TRBJ2-5	few	CASSLVNGAETQYF	TGCGCCAGCAGCTTGGTAAACGGAGCGGAGACCCAGTACTTC
TRBV6-2/TRBV6-3	-	15	TRBJ2-7	once	CASSYSTGEGLEQYF	TGTGCCAGCAGTTACTCGACAGGGGAGGGCCTCGAGCAGTACTTC
TRBV6-5	TRBD1	13	TRBJ2-1	few	CASSSGQGSEQFF	TGTGCCAGCAGTTCGGGACAGGGGTCTGAGCAGTTCTTC
TRBV25-1	-	12	TRBJ2-7	few	CASSRRSNEQYF	TGTGCCAGCAGTCGTCGCTCCAACGAGCAGTACTTC
TRBV30	-	12	TRBJ2-7	-	CAWSVLSYEQYF	TGTGCCTGGAGTGTACTGAGTTACGAGCAGTACTTC
TRBV12-3/TRBV12-4	-	11	TRBJ2-2	-	CASSITEELFF	TGTGCCAGCAGTATAACCGAGGAGCTGTTTTTT
TRBV29-1	TRBD2	13	TRBJ2-1	few	CSGGTSGPNEQFF	TGCAGCGGTGGGACTAGCGGGCCCAATGAGCAGTTCTTC
TRBV7-3	TRBD2	14	TRBJ2-5	few	CASSKAGGQETQYF	TGTGCCAGCAGCAAGGCGGGAGGGCAAGAGACCCAGTACTTC
TRBV19	TRBD1	15	TRBJ2-1	-	CASSIAGTEWDEQFF	TGTGCCAGTAGTATAGCGGGGACAGAATGGGATGAGCAGTTCTTC
TRBV20-1	TRBD2	15	TRBJ2-1	once	CSAPLSGRAYNEQFF	TGCAGTGCCCCCCTCAGCGGGAGGGCCTACAATGAGCAGTTCTTC
TRBV4-3	-	17	TRBJ2-3	once	CASSQEGDKFKTDTQYF	TGCGCCAGCAGCCAAGAAGGGGACAAGTTTAAGACAGATACGCAGTATTTT
TRBV9	-	14	TRBJ1-2	-	CASSVGLSGSGYTF	TGTGCCAGCAGCGTAGGGTTGAGTGGAAGTGGCTACACCTTC
TRBV9	-	15	TRBJ1-4	-	CASSPELRGNEKLFF	TGTGCCAGCAGCCCCGAGCTCAGGGGAAATGAAAAACTGTTTTTT
TRBV20-1	-	14	TRBJ2-6	-	CSARTEHGANVLTF	TGCAGTGCTAGAACCGAACATGGGGCCAACGTCCTGACTTTC
TRBV4-2	TRBD1	15	TRBJ1-1	-	CASSQVPAGGTEAFF	TGTGCCAGCAGCCAAGTCCCCGCAGGGGGTACTGAAGCTTTCTTT
TRBV7-9	-	12	TRBJ2-7	-	CASSLAPVGAYF	TGTGCCAGCAGCTTAGCACCCGTGGGGGCGTACTTC
TRBV12-3/TRBV12-4	TRBD1	13	TRBJ2-7	-	CASTDRADYEQYF	TGTGCCAGCACGGACAGGGCGGACTACGAGCAGTACTTC
TRBV5-1	-	12	TRBJ2-3	-	CASSREADTQYF	TGCGCCAGCAGCCGGGAAGCGGATACGCAGTATTTT
TRBV18	-	12	TRBJ2-3	once	CASSSYPDTQYF	TGTGCCAGCTCATCATACCCAGATACGCAGTATTTT
TRBV28	TRBD2	14	TRBJ2-7	-	CASSFSGTMHEQYF	TGTGCCAGCAGTTTTTCGGGGACTATGCACGAGCAGTACTTC
TRBV20-1	TRBD2	15	TRBJ2-5	-	CSARDPAGGQETQYF	TGCAGTGCTAGAGATCCAGCGGGAGGGCAAGAGACCCAGTACTTC
TRBV10-3	TRBD2	18	TRBJ2-3	-	CAISAGLAGGISTDTQYF	TGTGCCATCAGCGCTGGACTAGCGGGAGGAATTAGCACAGATACGCAGTATTTT
TRBV5-1	-	14	TRBJ1-1	-	CASSLGRPNTEAFF	TGCGCCAGCAGCTTGGGTCGCCCGAACACTGAAGCTTTCTTT
TRBV7-2	TRBD1	15	TRBJ1-1	few	CASRASAGGSTEAFF	TGTGCCAGCAGAGCTTCGGCAGGGGGGAGCACTGAAGCTTTCTTT
TRBV18	-	15	TRBJ1-6	-	CASSPSIGSNSPLHF	TGTGCCAGCTCACCGTCTATCGGTTCCAATTCACCCCTCCACTTT
TRBV9	TRBD2	18	TRBJ2-5	-	CASSVGSLAGGTQETQYF	TGTGCCAGCAGCGTAGGTTCGCTAGCGGGAGGAACCCAAGAGACCCAGTACTTC
TRBV20-1	TRBD2	15	TRBJ2-1	-	CSASSGRALGFEQFF	TGCAGTGCCTCTAGCGGGAGGGCCCTCGGATTTGAGCAGTTCTTC
TRBV29-1	-	12	TRBJ1-2	-	CSVLRGGYGYTF	TGCAGCGTTCTTCGGGGCGGATATGGCTACACCTTC
TRBV5-1	-	14	TRBJ1-3	-	CASSLGQNGNTIYF	TGCGCCAGCAGCTTGGGGCAGAACGGAAACACCATATATTTT